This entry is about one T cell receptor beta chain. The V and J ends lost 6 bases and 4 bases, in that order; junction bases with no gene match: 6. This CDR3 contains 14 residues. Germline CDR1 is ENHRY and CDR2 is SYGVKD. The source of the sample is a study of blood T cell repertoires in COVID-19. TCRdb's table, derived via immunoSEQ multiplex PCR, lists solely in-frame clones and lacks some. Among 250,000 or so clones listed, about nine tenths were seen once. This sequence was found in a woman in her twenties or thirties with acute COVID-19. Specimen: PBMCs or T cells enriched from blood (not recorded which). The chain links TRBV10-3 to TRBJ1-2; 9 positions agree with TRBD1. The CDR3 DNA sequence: TGTGCCATCAGCACAGGGGGCGCACCCTATGGCTACACCTTC. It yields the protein CAISTGGAPYGYTF.